This T cell receptor beta chain comes out of a study of cytomegalovirus exposure and HLA in healthy donors. For the study at large: In a later analysis, it was reported that the 110 or so validation repertoires had been produced on the same platform as the roughly 650 repertoires belonging to the first cohort.

Assay used: immunoSEQ multiplex PCR; TCRdb lists only in-frame clones, some missing. The data show more than 65,000 clones, 90% to 95% seen once. Notes on this clone: Its antigen is currently unknown.

Germline values: CDR1 LGHNT, CDR2 FRNRAP. CDR3 size: 14 residues. V lost 5 bases and J 2 bases, leaving 12 bases between the germline ends. Findings and caveats of the study: Subsequent analysis of the roughly 120 validation repertoires found a tendency for first-cohort TCR clusters to co-occur. Rare TCR sequences predominated, though certain public TCRs were found in many donors. 150 to 200 TCR beta chains were listed as cytomegalovirus-associated.

The chain links TRBV12-5 to TRBJ1-2; D gene uncertain. Sequences were obtained from PBMCs. The clonotype originates from a man younger than 30 in good health and CMV-seronegative. CDR3: CASGDGGINYGYTF. CDR3 nucleotides: TGTGCTAGTGGTGACGGCGGGATCAACTATGGCTACACCTTC.